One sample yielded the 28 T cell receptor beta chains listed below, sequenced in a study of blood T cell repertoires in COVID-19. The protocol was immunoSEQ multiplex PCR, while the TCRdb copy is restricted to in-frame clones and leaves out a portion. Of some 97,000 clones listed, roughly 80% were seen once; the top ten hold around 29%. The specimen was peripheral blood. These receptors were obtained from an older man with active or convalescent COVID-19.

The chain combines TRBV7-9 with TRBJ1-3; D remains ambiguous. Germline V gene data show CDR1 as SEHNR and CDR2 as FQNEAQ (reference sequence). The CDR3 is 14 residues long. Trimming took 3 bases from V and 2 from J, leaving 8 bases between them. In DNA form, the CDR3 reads TGTGCCAGCAGCTTGGAGTTAACTGGAAACACCATATATTTT. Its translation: CASSLELTGNTIYF.

The CDR3 here is CASRALRGRTEAFF. The CDR3 DNA follows: TGTGCCAGCAGGGCTCTCAGGGGCCGGACTGAAGCTTTCTTT. The chain has TRBV28 and TRBJ1-1; TRBD1 is a possible D gene (6 bases). CDR3 length equals 14 residues. V dropped 6 bases and J dropped 5 bases, with 16 bases sitting between them. Germline V CDR1 and CDR2: MDHEN, SYDVKM.

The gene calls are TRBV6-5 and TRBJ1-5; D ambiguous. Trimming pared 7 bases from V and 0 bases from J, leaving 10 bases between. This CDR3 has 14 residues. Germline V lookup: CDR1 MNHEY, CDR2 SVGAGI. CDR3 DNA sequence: TGTGCCAGCAAGGCGGACTATAGCAATCAGCCCCAGCATTTT. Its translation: CASKADYSNQPQHF.

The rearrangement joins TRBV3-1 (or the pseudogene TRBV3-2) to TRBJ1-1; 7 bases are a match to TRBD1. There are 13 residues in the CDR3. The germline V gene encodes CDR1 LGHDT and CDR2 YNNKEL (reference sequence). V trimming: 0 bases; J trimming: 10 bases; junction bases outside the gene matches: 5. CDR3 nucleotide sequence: TGTGCCAGCAGCCAAGAGGCGACAGGGATAGCTTTCTTT. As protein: CASSQEATGIAFF.

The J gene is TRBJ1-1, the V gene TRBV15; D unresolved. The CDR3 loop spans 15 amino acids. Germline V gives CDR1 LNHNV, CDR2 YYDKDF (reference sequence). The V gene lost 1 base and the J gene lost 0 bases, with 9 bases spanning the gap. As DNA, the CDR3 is TGTGCCACCAGCAGAGGGTATAGCATGAACACTGAAGCTTTCTTT. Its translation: CATSRGYSMNTEAFF.

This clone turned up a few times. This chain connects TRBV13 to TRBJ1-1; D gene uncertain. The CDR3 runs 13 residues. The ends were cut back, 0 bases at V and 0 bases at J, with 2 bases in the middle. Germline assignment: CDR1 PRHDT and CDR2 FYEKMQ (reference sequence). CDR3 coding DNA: TGTGCCAGCAGCTTAGGTATGAACACTGAAGCTTTCTTT. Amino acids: CASSLGMNTEAFF.

The CDR3 spells CASLRYEQYF. The CDR3 DNA follows: TGTGCCAGCCTCCGCTACGAGCAGTACTTC. The V and J genes are TRBV12-3 or TRBV12-4 and TRBJ2-7; D unclear. V was pared by 8 bases and J by 3 bases, with 5 bases between. The CDR3 contains 10 residues.

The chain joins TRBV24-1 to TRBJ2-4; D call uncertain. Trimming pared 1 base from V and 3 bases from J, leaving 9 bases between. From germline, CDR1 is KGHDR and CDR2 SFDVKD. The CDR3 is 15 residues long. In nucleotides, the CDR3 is TGTGCCACCAGTGATTTCGGCCCGGGCAAAAACATTCAGTACTTC. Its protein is CATSDFGPGKNIQYF.

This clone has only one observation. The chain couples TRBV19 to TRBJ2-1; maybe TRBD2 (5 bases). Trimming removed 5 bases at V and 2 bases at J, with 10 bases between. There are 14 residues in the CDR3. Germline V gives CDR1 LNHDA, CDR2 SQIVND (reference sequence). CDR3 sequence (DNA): TGTGCCAGTAGTCGAACGGGGACCTACAATGAGCAGTTCTTC. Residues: CASSRTGTYNEQFF.

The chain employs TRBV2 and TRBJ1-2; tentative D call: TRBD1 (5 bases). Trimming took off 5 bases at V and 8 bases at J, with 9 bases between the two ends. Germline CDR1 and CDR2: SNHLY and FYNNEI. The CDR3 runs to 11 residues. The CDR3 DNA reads TGTGCCAGCAGTTATAGGGGAGGCTACACCTTC. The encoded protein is CASSYRGGYTF.

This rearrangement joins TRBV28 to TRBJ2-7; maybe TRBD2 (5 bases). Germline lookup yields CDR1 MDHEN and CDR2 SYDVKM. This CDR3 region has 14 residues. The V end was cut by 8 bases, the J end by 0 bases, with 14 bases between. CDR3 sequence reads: CASETPGSSYEQYF. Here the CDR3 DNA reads TGTGCCAGCGAGACGCCGGGAAGCTCCTACGAGCAGTACTTC.

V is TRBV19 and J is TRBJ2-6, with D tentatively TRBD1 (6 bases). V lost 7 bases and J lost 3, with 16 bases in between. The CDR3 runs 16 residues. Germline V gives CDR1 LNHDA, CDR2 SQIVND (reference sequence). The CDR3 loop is CASKRVYRVGANVLTF. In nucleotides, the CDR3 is TGTGCCAGTAAAAGGGTCTACAGGGTTGGGGCCAACGTCCTGACTTTC.

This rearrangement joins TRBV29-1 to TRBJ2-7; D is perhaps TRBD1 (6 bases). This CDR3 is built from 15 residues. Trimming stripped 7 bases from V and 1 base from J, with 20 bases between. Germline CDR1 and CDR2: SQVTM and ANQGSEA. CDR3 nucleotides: TGCAGCGCCCTGAGGTCGACAGGTGGGTCCTACGAGCAGTACTTC. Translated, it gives CSALRSTGGSYEQYF.

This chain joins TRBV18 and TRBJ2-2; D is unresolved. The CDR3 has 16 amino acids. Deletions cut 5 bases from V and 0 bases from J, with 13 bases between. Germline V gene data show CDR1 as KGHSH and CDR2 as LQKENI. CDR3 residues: CASSFLQPANTGELFF. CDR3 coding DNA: TGTGCCAGCTCATTTTTGCAACCAGCGAACACCGGGGAGCTGTTTTTT.

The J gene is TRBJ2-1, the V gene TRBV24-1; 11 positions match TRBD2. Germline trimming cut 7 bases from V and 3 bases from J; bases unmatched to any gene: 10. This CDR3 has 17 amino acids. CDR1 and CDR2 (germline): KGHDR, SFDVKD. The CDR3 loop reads CATRGGGTSGNYNEQFF. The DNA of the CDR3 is TGTGCCACCAGGGGGGGCGGGACTAGCGGAAACTACAATGAGCAGTTCTTC.

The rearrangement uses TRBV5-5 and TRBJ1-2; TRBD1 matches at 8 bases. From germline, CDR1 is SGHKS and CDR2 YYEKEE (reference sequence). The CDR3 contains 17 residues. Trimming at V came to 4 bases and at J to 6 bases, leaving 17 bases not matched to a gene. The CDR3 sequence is CASSHGTGFTLGDGYTF. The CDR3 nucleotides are TGTGCCAGCAGCCACGGGACAGGATTCACCCTGGGGGATGGCTACACCTTC.

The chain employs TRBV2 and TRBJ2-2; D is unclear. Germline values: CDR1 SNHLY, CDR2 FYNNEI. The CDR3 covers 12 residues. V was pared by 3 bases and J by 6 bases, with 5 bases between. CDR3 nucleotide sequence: TGTGCCAGCAGTGATTCTTCCGGGGAGCTGTTTTTT. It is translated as CASSDSSGELFF. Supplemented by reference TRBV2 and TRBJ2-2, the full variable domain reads EPEVTQTPSHQVTQMGQEVILRCVPISNHLYFYWYRQILGQKVEFLVSFYNNEISEKSEIFDDQFSVERPDGSNFTLKIRSTKLEDSAMYFCASSDSSGELFFGEGSRLTVL.

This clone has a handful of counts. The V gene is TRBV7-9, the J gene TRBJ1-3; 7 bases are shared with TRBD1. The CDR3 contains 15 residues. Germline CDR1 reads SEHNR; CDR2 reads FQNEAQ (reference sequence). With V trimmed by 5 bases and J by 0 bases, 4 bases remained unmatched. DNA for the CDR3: TGTGCCAGCAGCCGACAGGGCTACTCTGGAAACACCATATATTTT. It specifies CASSRQGYSGNTIYF. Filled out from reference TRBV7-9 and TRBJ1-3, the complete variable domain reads DTGVSQNPRHKITKRGQNVTFRCDPISEHNRLYWYRQTLGQGPEFLTYFQNEAQLEKSRLLSDRFSAERPKGSFSTLEIQRTEQGDSAMYLCASSRQGYSGNTIYFGEGSWLTVV.

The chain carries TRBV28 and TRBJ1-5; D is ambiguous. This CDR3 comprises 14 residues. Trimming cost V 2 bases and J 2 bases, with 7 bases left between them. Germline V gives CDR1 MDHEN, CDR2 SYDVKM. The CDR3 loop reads CASSLGHRNQPQHF. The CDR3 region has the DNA TGTGCCAGCAGTTTAGGGCACCGCAATCAGCCCCAGCATTTT.

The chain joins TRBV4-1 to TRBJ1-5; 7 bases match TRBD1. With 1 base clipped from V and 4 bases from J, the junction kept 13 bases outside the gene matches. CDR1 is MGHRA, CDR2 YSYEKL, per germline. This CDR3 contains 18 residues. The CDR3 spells CASSQVATGRMSNQPQHF. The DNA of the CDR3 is TGCGCCAGCAGCCAAGTAGCGACAGGGCGTATGAGTAATCAGCCCCAGCATTTT.

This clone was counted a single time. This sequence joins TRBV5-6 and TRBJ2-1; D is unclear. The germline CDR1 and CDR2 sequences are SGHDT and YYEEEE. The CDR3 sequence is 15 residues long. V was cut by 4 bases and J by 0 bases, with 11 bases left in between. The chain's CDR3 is CASSASMSSYNEQFF. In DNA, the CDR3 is TGTGCCAGCAGCGCCTCCATGAGCTCCTACAATGAGCAGTTCTTC.

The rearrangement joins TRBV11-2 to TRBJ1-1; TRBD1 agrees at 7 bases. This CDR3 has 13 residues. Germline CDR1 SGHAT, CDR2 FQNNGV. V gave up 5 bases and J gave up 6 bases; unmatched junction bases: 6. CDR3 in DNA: TGTGCCAGCAGCCAAACCGGGACAGCTGAAGCTTTCTTT. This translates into CASSQTGTAEAFF.

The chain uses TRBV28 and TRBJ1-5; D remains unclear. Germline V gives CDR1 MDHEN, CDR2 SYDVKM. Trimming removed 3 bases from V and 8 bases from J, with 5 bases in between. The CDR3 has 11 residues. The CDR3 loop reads CASSFSEPQHF. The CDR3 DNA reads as TGTGCCAGCAGTTTCTCCGAGCCCCAGCATTTT.

CDR3 region: CASSPQETQYF. In DNA form, the CDR3 reads TGTGCCAGCAGTCCGCAAGAGACCCAGTACTTC. The V and J genes are TRBV28 and TRBJ2-5; no firm D call. V dropped 5 bases and J dropped 2 bases, with 3 bases sitting between them. This CDR3 has 11 residues. Per the germline V gene, CDR1 is MDHEN and CDR2 is SYDVKM.

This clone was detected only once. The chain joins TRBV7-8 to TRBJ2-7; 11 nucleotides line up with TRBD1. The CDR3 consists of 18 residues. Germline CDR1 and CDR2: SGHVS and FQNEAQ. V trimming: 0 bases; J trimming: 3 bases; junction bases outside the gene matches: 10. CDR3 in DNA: TGTGCCAGCAGCTTAGCATCAGGACAGGGGGCCGCTCACTACGAGCAGTACTTC. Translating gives CASSLASGQGAAHYEQYF. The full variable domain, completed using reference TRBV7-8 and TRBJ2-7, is GAGVSQSPRYKVAKRGQDVALRCDPISGHVSLFWYQQALGQGPEFLTYFQNEAQLDKSGLPSDRFFAERPEGSVSTLKIQRTQQEDSAVYLCASSLASGQGAAHYEQYFGPGTRLTVT.

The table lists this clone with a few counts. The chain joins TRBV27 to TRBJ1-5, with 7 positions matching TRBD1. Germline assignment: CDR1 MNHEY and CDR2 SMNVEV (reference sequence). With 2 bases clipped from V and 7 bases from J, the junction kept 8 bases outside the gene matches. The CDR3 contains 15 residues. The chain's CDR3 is CASSLEGGPGQPQHF. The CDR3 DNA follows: TGTGCCAGCAGTTTAGAAGGGGGCCCGGGGCAGCCCCAGCATTTT.

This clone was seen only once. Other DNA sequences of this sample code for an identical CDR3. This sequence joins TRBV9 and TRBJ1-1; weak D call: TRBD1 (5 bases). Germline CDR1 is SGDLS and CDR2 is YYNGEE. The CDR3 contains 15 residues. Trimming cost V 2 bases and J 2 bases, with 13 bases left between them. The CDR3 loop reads CASSVGPTVNTEAFF. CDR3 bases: TGTGCCAGCAGCGTGGGGCCGACAGTAAACACTGAAGCTTTCTTT. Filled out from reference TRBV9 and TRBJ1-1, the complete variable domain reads DSGVTQTPKHLITATGQRVTLRCSPRSGDLSVYWYQQSLDQGLQFLIQYYNGEERAKGNILERFSAQQFPDLHSELNLSSLELGDSALYFCASSVGPTVNTEAFFGQGTRLTVV.

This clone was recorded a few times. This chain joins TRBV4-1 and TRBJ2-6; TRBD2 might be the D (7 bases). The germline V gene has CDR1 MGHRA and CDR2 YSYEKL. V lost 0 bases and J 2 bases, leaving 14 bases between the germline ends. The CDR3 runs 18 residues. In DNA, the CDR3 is TGCGCCAGCAGCCAAGATCGGGGGGCCAGAGCTGGGGCCAACGTCCTGACTTTC. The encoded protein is CASSQDRGARAGANVLTF.